What follows are 4 T cell receptor beta chains derived from one specimen sequenced in a study of T cell changes during pregnancy in multiple sclerosis. Libraries were prepared by immunoSEQ multiplex PCR; TCRdb keeps only in-frame clonotypes and omits some of them. The repertoire holds approximately 23,000 clones, with about 90% as singletons. This sample comprised CD4+ T cells from peripheral blood mononuclear cells, obtained in the third trimester of pregnancy. These TCRs come from a female donor in good health, enrolled as a control in a pregnancy study.

The V call is TRBV7-3, the J call TRBJ2-1; 7 nucleotides match TRBD1. Trimming took 8 bases from V and 4 from J; bases not matched to a gene: 11. Per germline, CDR1 SGHTA and CDR2 FQGTGA. CDR3 length: 15 amino acids. The CDR3 is CASSYRQGRYNEQFF. The DNA for the CDR3 is TGTGCCAGCTCCTATCGACAGGGACGGTACAATGAGCAGTTCTTC.

The chain links TRBV11-2 to TRBJ2-7, with D unresolved. Trimming cost V 5 bases and J 0 bases, with 11 bases left between them. The germline V gene encodes CDR1 SGHAT and CDR2 FQNNGV. This CDR3 spans 14 amino acids. The DNA for the CDR3 is TGTGCCAGCAGCCAGGTGAGCTCCTCCTACGAGCAGTACTTC. Protein sequence: CASSQVSSSYEQYF.

This clone was observed a single time. This chain's CDR3 is CASSAYEGQGATEAFF. Written as DNA, the CDR3 is TGTGCCAGCAGCGCCTACGAGGGCCAGGGGGCGACTGAAGCTTTCTTT. The chain has TRBV7-2 and TRBJ1-1, with TRBD1 matching 8 bases. J lost 5 bases, V lost 5 bases, and 13 bases had no gene match. The CDR3 has 16 amino acids. Per germline, CDR1 SGHTA and CDR2 FQGNSA.

The rearrangement uses TRBV14 and TRBJ2-7, with 7 bases aligning to TRBD1. V lost 2 bases, J lost 4 bases, and 5 bases stayed unmatched. This CDR3 is 14 amino acids long. CDR1 and CDR2 (germline): SGHDN, FVKESK. This chain's CDR3 is CASSQTGERYEQYF. The CDR3, as DNA: TGTGCCAGCAGCCAAACAGGGGAGCGGTACGAGCAGTACTTC. Full variable domain (outside the CDR3, taken from reference TRBV14 and TRBJ2-7): EAGVTQFPSHSVIEKGQTVTLRCDPISGHDNLYWYRRVMGKEIKFLLHFVKESKQDESGMPNNRFLAERTGGTYSTLKVQPAELEDSGVYFCASSQTGERYEQYFGPGTRLTVT.